This is a list of T cell receptor beta chains from one sample in a study of blood T cell repertoires in COVID-19. This table comes from immunoSEQ multiplex PCR, and its TCRdb copy is limited to in-frame clones, with some not included. In the table there are hundreds of thousands of clones, around 80% of which are singletons. The sequenced sample was peripheral blood. The receptors shown here come from a woman older than 75 with acute or convalescent COVID-19. CDR3s include the opening cysteine and the closing phenylalanine or tryptophan. The D gene is left open where the match is weak. Size is omitted from some rows. Given values are once, few, many or a class for expanded clones.

D gene	clone size	V gene	J gene	CDR3 DNA	CDR3 protein
NA	NA	TRBV5-8	TRBJ2-2	TGTGCCAGCAGCTTGGCTACCCGGGACAAGAACACCGGGGAGCTGTTTTTT	CASSLATRDKNTGELFF
NA	NA	TRBV9	TRBJ1-2	TGTGCCAGCAGCACACTGGACAGCCCCCTAGAGGGCTACACCTTC	CASSTLDSPLEGYTF
TRBD2	once	TRBV4-2	TRBJ2-3	TGTGCCAGCAGCCTAAGACTAGCGGGAGAGGCAGATACGCAGTATTTT	CASSLRLAGEADTQYF
TRBD2	NA	TRBV3-1/TRBV3-2	TRBJ2-5	TGTGCCAGCAGCCAAGAGACCGGGGGGGCCCTGGAGACCCAGTACTTC	CASSQETGGALETQYF
TRBD1	once	TRBV29-1	TRBJ1-1	TGCAGCGCCGGACCGACAGGGATTGAAGCTTTCTTT	CSAGPTGIEAFF
TRBD1	NA	TRBV12-3/TRBV12-4	TRBJ1-2	TGTGCCAGCAATTCGCAGGGGGTCAATGGCTACACCTTC	CASNSQGVNGYTF
TRBD1	few	TRBV19	TRBJ1-1	TGTGCCAGTAGTATCGGACAGGGCACTGAAGCTTTCTTT	CASSIGQGTEAFF
TRBD1	NA	TRBV5-5	TRBJ2-5	TGTGCCAGCAGCCTCGGGACAGGGACCTTGGAGACCCAGTACTTC	CASSLGTGTLETQYF
TRBD2	NA	TRBV19	TRBJ2-7	TGTGCCAGTAGTGCCATGACTAGCGGGAGTGTCGAGCAGTACTTC	CASSAMTSGSVEQYF
TRBD2	NA	TRBV27	TRBJ2-7	TGTGCCAGCAGTTTAGGGACTAACTACGAGCAGTACTTC	CASSLGTNYEQYF
NA	NA	TRBV28	TRBJ2-1	TGTGCCAGCTCCCCCCAACTAGCCCTCAATGAGCAGTTCTTC	CASSPQLALNEQFF
TRBD1	NA	TRBV7-9	TRBJ2-1	TGTGCCAGCAGCCCGGGACAGTCCTACAATGAGCAGTTCTTC	CASSPGQSYNEQFF
NA	NA	TRBV28	TRBJ2-5	TGTGCCAGCATCTTACAAGAGACCCAGTACTTC	CASILQETQYF
NA	NA	TRBV4-3	TRBJ1-2	TGCGCCAGCAGCCAAGATCGATATGCCCAGGGCCTTGGGGGCTACACCTTC	CASSQDRYAQGLGGYTF
TRBD2	once	TRBV4-2	TRBJ2-7	TGTGCCAGCAGCCAAGAGGTAGCGGGGTACGAGCAGTACTTC	CASSQEVAGYEQYF
NA	NA	TRBV18	TRBJ2-7	TGTGCCAGCTCACCACGGACTACCGCCCAAGGGGAGCAGTACTTC	CASSPRTTAQGEQYF
TRBD1	NA	TRBV19	TRBJ1-1	TGTGCCAGTAGTCCTTGGGACAGGGGGAACACTGAAGCTTTCTTT	CASSPWDRGNTEAFF
TRBD1	NA	TRBV6-6	TRBJ1-5	TGTGCCAGCAGCCGGGACAGGGGCTCCAATCAGCCCCAGCATTTT	CASSRDRGSNQPQHF
NA	NA	TRBV6-5	TRBJ1-2	TGTGCCAGCAGTCCAGGACAAGACTATGGCTACACCTTC	CASSPGQDYGYTF
TRBD1	NA	TRBV4-2	TRBJ1-1	TGTGCCAGCAGCCAAGTTTGGGACAGGGGAGACACTGAAGCTTTCTTT	CASSQVWDRGDTEAFF
NA	NA	TRBV7-3	TRBJ1-2	TGTGCCAGCAGCTTAACCCCAGGGTTCGGCTACACCTTC	CASSLTPGFGYTF
NA	NA	TRBV6-5	TRBJ2-1	TGTGCCAGCAGTTGGGAGGCGGGGAGCTCCTACAATGAGCAGTTCTTC	CASSWEAGSSYNEQFF
NA	NA	TRBV18	TRBJ1-2	TGTGCCAGCTCGCCGGGAGGGGAGAGGGGCTACACCTTC	CASSPGGERGYTF
NA	NA	TRBV2	TRBJ1-2	TGTGCCAGCACCAGGACAGTCAGGTCTGGCTACACCTTC	CASTRTVRSGYTF
TRBD2	once	TRBV11-3	TRBJ2-2	TGTGCCAGCAGCTTAGTAGCGGGAAAGACCGGGGAGCTGTTTTTT	CASSLVAGKTGELFF
TRBD1	NA	TRBV11-2	TRBJ1-2	TGTGCCAGCAGCTTGACAGGGGACAACTATGGCTACACCTTC	CASSLTGDNYGYTF
TRBD1	few	TRBV19	TRBJ1-3	TGTGCCAGTAGGACAGGGTCCGGAAACACCATATATTTT	CASRTGSGNTIYF
TRBD2	NA	TRBV6-5	TRBJ2-7	TGTGCCAGCAGTTACGAATTAGCGGGGATTTACGAGCAGTACTTC	CASSYELAGIYEQYF
NA	NA	TRBV30	TRBJ1-6	TGTGCCTACGGGACTCTCAGCTCCTATAATTCACCCCTCCACTTT	CAYGTLSSYNSPLHF
TRBD2	NA	TRBV7-2	TRBJ2-7	TGTGCCAGCAGCCGGACTAGCGGTCCCTACGAGCAGTACTTC	CASSRTSGPYEQYF
NA	NA	TRBV18	TRBJ2-1	TGTGCCAGCTCACCTTCCAGGGATAATGAGCAGTTCTTC	CASSPSRDNEQFF
TRBD1	NA	TRBV6-1	TRBJ2-7	TGTGCCAGCAGTGAACGGACAGGGGGCAGCTCCTACGAGCAGTACTTC	CASSERTGGSSYEQYF
NA	NA	TRBV2	TRBJ1-4	TGTGCCAGCAGTGAAAGGACCACGGGGAATGAAAAACTGTTTTTT	CASSERTTGNEKLFF
TRBD1	NA	TRBV11-1	TRBJ1-1	TGTGCCAGCAGTCTCCAGGGGGCGAAAGGCACTGAAGCTTTCTTT	CASSLQGAKGTEAFF
TRBD1	NA	TRBV20-1	TRBJ2-5	TGCAGTGCTAGTCAGGGGGCATGGGAGACCCAGTACTTC	CSASQGAWETQYF
NA	few	TRBV6-5	TRBJ1-1	TGTGCCAGCAGTACATATTCACAACAGGGAGCTTTCTTT	CASSTYSQQGAFF
NA	NA	TRBV7-9	TRBJ1-6	TGTGCCAGCAGATCGACCGGGGATTCACCCCTCCACTTT	CASRSTGDSPLHF
NA	NA	TRBV2	TRBJ1-2	TGTGCCAGCAGTGTAGGGGGGGGACCCACTAACTATGGCTACACCTTC	CASSVGGGPTNYGYTF
TRBD1	NA	TRBV5-1	TRBJ1-4	TGCGCCAGCAGCGCTTTGACCGGGACAGGCCTTGCAACTAATGAAAAACTGTTTTTT	CASSALTGTGLATNEKLFF
NA	NA	TRBV7-2	TRBJ2-2	TGTGCCAGCAGCTGGGACACCGGTCCCGGGGAGCTGTTTTTT	CASSWDTGPGELFF
TRBD1	NA	TRBV28	TRBJ1-1	TGTGCCAGCAGCCCTGGGACAGGGGGCTTAGCTTTCTTT	CASSPGTGGLAFF
NA	few	TRBV5-5	TRBJ1-2	TGTGCCAGCAGCTTAAGGACTGATGCAAGCGGCTACACCTTC	CASSLRTDASGYTF
NA	NA	TRBV6-5	TRBJ1-2	TGTGCCCTCAGTCGGGGAGGGAATAGCTATGGCTACACCTTC	CALSRGGNSYGYTF
NA	NA	TRBV14	TRBJ1-6	TGTGCCAGCAGCCCAAACAGGATCGGCCTTGATTCACCCCTCCACTTT	CASSPNRIGLDSPLHF
TRBD1	few	TRBV5-1	TRBJ1-4	TGCGCCAGCAGCCCACAGGGGTTGGAAGAAAAACTGTTTTTT	CASSPQGLEEKLFF
NA	NA	TRBV2	TRBJ2-2	TGTGCCAGCAGTTATACGAACACCGGGGAGCTGTTTTTT	CASSYTNTGELFF
TRBD1	NA	TRBV5-4	TRBJ1-1	TGTGCCAGCAGACGGGACAGGGGAAACACTGAAGCTTTCTTT	CASRRDRGNTEAFF
NA	NA	TRBV20-1	TRBJ2-3	TGCAGTGCAGGGGGAGATACGCAGTATTTT	CSAGGDTQYF